The TCR beta chain described here comes from a study of cytomegalovirus exposure and HLA in healthy donors. Study details: Findings of an earlier analysis included 110 million or so unique TCR beta sequences from 190 million or so T cells.

Concerning this clone: Its antigen is unknown. This sample also contains other DNA sequences that code for the same CDR3.

Primers for the PCR totalled 60 Vbeta and 13 Jbeta. The assay was immunoSEQ multiplex PCR, and TCRdb's table has in-frame clones only and misses some. This table holds 95,000 to 100,000 clones, approximately 77% found once. Broader study findings: DRB1 had the most TCR associations and HLA-C the fewest, a later analysis found, with rates varying by HLA locus. Reports state that TCR beta sequences accurately predicted most subjects' HLA-A and HLA-B alleles.

The V segment lost 6 bases and the J segment 8 bases; nucleotides outside the gene matches: 7. Germline V gene sequence: CDR1 MNHNS, CDR2 SASEGT. The CDR3 sequence is 13 residues long. The V gene is TRBV6-1, the J gene TRBJ1-2; 9 bases line up with TRBD1. The origin of this receptor is a female donor in good health and CMV-seronegative. Sample: PBMCs. CDR3 bases: TGTGCCAGCAGCGAGGGGACAGGGCGAGGCTACACCTTC. Protein sequence: CASSEGTGRGYTF.